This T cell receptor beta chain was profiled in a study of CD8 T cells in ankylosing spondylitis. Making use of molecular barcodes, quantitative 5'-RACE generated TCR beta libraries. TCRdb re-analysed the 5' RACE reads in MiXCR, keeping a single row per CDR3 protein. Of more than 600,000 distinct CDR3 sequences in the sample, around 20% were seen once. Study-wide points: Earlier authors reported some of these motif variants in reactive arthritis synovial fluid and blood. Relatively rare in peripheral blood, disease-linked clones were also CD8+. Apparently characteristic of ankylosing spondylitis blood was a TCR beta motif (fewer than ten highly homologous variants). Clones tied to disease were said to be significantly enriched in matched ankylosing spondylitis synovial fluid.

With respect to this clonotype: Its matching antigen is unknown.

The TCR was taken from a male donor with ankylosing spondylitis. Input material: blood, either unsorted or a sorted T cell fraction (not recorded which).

The CDR3 region is CASNELAGVPYEQFF. CDR3 DNA sequence: TGTGCCAGCAATGAACTAGCGGGAGTCCCCTATGAGCAGTTCTTC. V gene TRBV6-2 or TRBV6-3 combines with J gene TRBJ2-1; 11 nucleotides align to TRBD2. CDR1 MNHEY and CDR2 SVGEGT come from the germline V gene. The CDR3 contains 15 residues. The V segment lost 7 bases and the J segment 8 bases; nucleotides outside the gene matches: 10.